One sample yielded the 12 T cell receptor beta chains listed below, sequenced in a study of T cell responses to AZD1222 COVID-19 vaccine. Assay used: immunoSEQ multiplex PCR; TCRdb lists only in-frame clones, some missing. The table lists roughly 90,000 clones, 80% to 90% of them singletons. The specimen comprised peripheral blood, sampled 28 days after the second AZD1222 dose. The origin of the receptors is an adult who received the AZD1222 COVID-19 vaccine.

This clone came up a few times. This chain joins TRBV27 and TRBJ1-4; 7 positions match TRBD1. Trimming at V came to 2 bases and at J to 8 bases, leaving 5 bases not matched to a gene. Germline CDR1 and CDR2: MNHEY and SMNVEV (reference sequence). The CDR3 runs to 14 residues. The CDR3 nucleotides read TGTGCCAGCAGTTTACAGACAGGGCGGGAAAAACTGTTTTTT. Translation: CASSLQTGREKLFF.

This clone turned up a few times. This chain joins TRBV5-1 and TRBJ1-1; 7 bases fit TRBD1. CDR1 and CDR2 (germline): SGHRS, YFSETQ. The CDR3 is made up of 15 amino acids. V shed 0 bases and J 3 bases; nucleotides not matched to a gene: 5. The CDR3 DNA reads TGCGCCAGCAGCTTGGGCGACAGGGAGTACACTGAAGCTTTCTTT. Amino acids: CASSLGDREYTEAFF.

The V gene is TRBV19, the J gene TRBJ2-1; D is undetermined. The CDR3 consists of 14 residues. CDR1 and CDR2 (germline): LNHDA, SQIVND (reference sequence). V dropped 4 bases and J dropped 0 bases, with 7 bases sitting between them. The CDR3 reads CASSSASSYNEQFF. CDR3 nucleotide sequence: TGTGCCAGTAGTAGCGCCAGCTCCTACAATGAGCAGTTCTTC. Full variable domain (rest looked up from reference TRBV19 and TRBJ2-1): DGGITQSPKYLFRKEGQNVTLSCEQNLNHDAMYWYRQDPGQGLRLIYYSQIVNDFQKGDIAEGYSVSREKKESFPLTVTSAQKNPTAFYLCASSSASSYNEQFFGPGTRLTVL.

The chain links TRBV27 to TRBJ1-4; 9 positions match TRBD1. CDR1 and CDR2 (germline): MNHEY, SMNVEV (reference sequence). CDR3 length equals 19 residues. J was trimmed by 0 bases and V by 5 bases; bases with no gene match: 13. CDR3 sequence reads: CASSPWGGTGKATNEKLFF. The CDR3 region has the DNA TGTGCCAGCAGTCCATGGGGGGGGACAGGGAAAGCAACTAATGAAAAACTGTTTTTT.

The chain carries TRBV7-9 and TRBJ2-7, with 9 bases matching TRBD1. CDR1 is SEHNR and CDR2 is FQNEAQ in the germline V gene (reference sequence). The CDR3 totals 17 residues. The V segment lost 5 bases and the J segment 2 bases; nucleotides outside the gene matches: 13. The CDR3 region is CASSVPGQGVLTYEQYF. The CDR3 DNA follows: TGTGCCAGCAGCGTACCGGGACAGGGAGTTTTAACCTACGAGCAGTACTTC. Supplemented by reference TRBV7-9 and TRBJ2-7, the full variable domain reads DTGVSQNPRHKITKRGQNVTFRCDPISEHNRLYWYRQTLGQGPEFLTYFQNEAQLEKSRLLSDRFSAERPKGSFSTLEIQRTEQGDSAMYLCASSVPGQGVLTYEQYFGPGTRLTVT.

The rearrangement joins TRBV5-5 to TRBJ2-3; D tentatively fits TRBD1 or TRBD2 (5 bases each). CDR3 size: 14 residues. Germline assignment: CDR1 SGHKS and CDR2 YYEKEE (reference sequence). Between the trimmed V and J ends, which lost 4 bases and 0 bases, there was a span of 9 bases. CDR3 protein: CASSPGRSTDTQYF. CDR3 coding DNA: TGTGCCAGCAGCCCGGGACGGAGCACAGATACGCAGTATTTT.

The chain combines TRBV29-1 with TRBJ2-1; TRBD2 matches at 14 bases. Germline values: CDR1 SQVTM, CDR2 ANQGSEA. Unmatched junction bases numbered 13, after V lost 6 bases and J lost 6 bases. This CDR3 region has 17 residues. The CDR3: CSVQGLAGEQGGNEQFF. The CDR3 DNA sequence: TGCAGCGTCCAGGGACTAGCGGGAGAACAGGGGGGCAATGAGCAGTTCTTC.

This clone was observed a few times. CDR3 protein: CASSAGPSTDTQYF. In nucleotides, the CDR3 is TGTGCCAGTTCCGCGGGGCCTAGCACAGATACGCAGTATTTT. The gene calls are TRBV19 and TRBJ2-3; TRBD2 might be the D (6 bases). Germline V gives CDR1 LNHDA, CDR2 SQIVND (reference sequence). V was shortened by 8 bases and J by 0 bases, with 12 bases between the two germline ends. The CDR3 runs 14 residues.

V is TRBV6-5 and J is TRBJ2-2; perhaps TRBD1 as D (6 bases). Per the germline V gene, CDR1 is MNHEY and CDR2 is SVGAGI. Between the trimmed V and J ends, which lost 2 bases and 6 bases, there was a span of 16 bases. The CDR3 spans 16 residues. The CDR3 DNA reads as TGTGCCAGCAGTTACAGGAGACAGGCTGGGCCCGGGGAGCTGTTTTTT. Protein: CASSYRRQAGPGELFF.

The chain is built from TRBV2 and TRBJ1-5, with TRBD1 matching 8 bases. This CDR3 has 15 residues. J gave up 2 bases and V 6 bases, and 6 bases lay outside the gene matches. Germline CDR1 is SNHLY and CDR2 is FYNNEI. CDR3 loop: CASRGGQGRNQPQHF. The CDR3 region has the DNA TGTGCCAGCAGGGGCGGACAGGGTCGCAATCAGCCCCAGCATTTT.

The CDR3 protein is CASSPSGTVSHTF. In DNA form, the CDR3 reads TGTGCCAGCAGCCCATCCGGGACAGTCTCACACACCTTC. The rearrangement links TRBV7-2 to TRBJ1-2; 7 nucleotides align to TRBD1. Looked up from germline, CDR1 is SGHTA and CDR2 is FQGNSA. V was pared by 5 bases and J by 12 bases, with 12 bases of the junction left unmatched. The CDR3 is 13 residues long.

The chain carries TRBV7-2 and TRBJ2-3; D possibly uses TRBD1 or TRBD2 (6 bases each). This CDR3 spans 16 amino acids. CDR1 SGHTA and CDR2 FQGNSA come from the germline V gene. Trimming pared 2 bases from V and 2 bases from J, leaving 14 bases between. The CDR3 DNA reads as TGTGCCAGCAGCTTAACCCCGACGGGGGCCACAGATACGCAGTATTTT. Its translation: CASSLTPTGATDTQYF.